This TCR beta chain appears in the sequencing data of a study of T cell repertoires in cytomegalovirus infection. Study at large: Both CMV infection and a matching HLA type were indicated by public TCR beta signatures. General study findings and limits: Ex vivo responses were dominated by HLA-C-restricted CMV-specific TCR beta clonotypes. Individuals carrying CMV plus the relevant HLA were identified by cumulative frequency of public TCR beta families.

Via MiXCR, TCRdb re-called the reads, giving one row per CDR3 protein. The profile shows a few hundred thousand distinct CDR3 sequences, 15% to 20% of them singletons. CDR1 and CDR2 (germline): MNHNS, SASEGT. J was trimmed by 6 bases and V by 6 bases; bases with no gene match: 9. The CDR3 totals 15 residues. Regarding this clonotype: Its antigen is still unknown.

The TCR sequence derives from a human donor in good health (CMV status not recorded). Some clones in this sample may be carry-over from other donors' samples. Material: PBMCs. The V gene is TRBV6-1, the J gene TRBJ2-1; 9 bases agree with TRBD1. This CDR3 reads CASRPGTGWANEQFF. CDR3 bases: TGTGCCAGCAGACCGGGGACAGGGTGGGCCAATGAGCAGTTCTTC.